This T cell receptor beta chain was identified during a study of post-analysis software for immune sequencing data. General study results and limits: Included in a set of roughly five TRBV segments more frequent in patients than controls were TRBV5-6, TRBV5-1 and TRBV20-1.

Unique molecular identifiers had been added to the TCR beta cDNA libraries. TCRdb re-derived calls from the PCR reads in MiXCR, one entry per CDR3 protein. This sample carries about 760,000 distinct CDR3 sequences, approximately 30% of them seen once, and the ten largest clones take approximately 0.6%. This clonotype was detected once. What it recognizes is unknown. CDR3 length equals 15 residues. Per the germline V gene, CDR1 is LGHDT and CDR2 is YNNKEL (reference sequence). The rearrangement links TRBV3-1 to TRBJ2-7, with D perhaps TRBD2 (6 bases). The J call may be incorrect, as the DNA end agrees better with TRBJ2-5. Sample: blood. This receptor was identified in a girl under 18 with multiple sclerosis. The CDR3 is CASSPGRTLWETQYF. CDR3 coding DNA: TGTGCCAGCAGTCCGGGGAGGACTCTTTGGGAGACCCAGTACTTC.